This entry describes one TCR beta chain. The antigen is unknown. This record belongs to a study of shared clonotypes between healthy human individuals. Naive CD8 populations comprised CD45RO-negative cells positively selected for CCR7, excluding terminally differentiated effector memory CD45RA+ cells. The length of the CDR3 is 18 residues. Germline lookup yields CDR1 SEHNR and CDR2 FQNEAQ (reference sequence). V was pared by 4 bases and J by 8 bases, with 16 bases of the junction left unmatched. Several immunoSEQ 96-well plates shared each subset's DNA, each plate a replicate. Profiling relied on immunoSEQ multiplex PCR, and the TCRdb table lists in-frame clones only, not all of them. The sample records approximately 600,000 clones, 95% being singletons. Study-wide results and caveats: Non-shared clonotypes had lower generation probabilities than those shared by all four donors.

This chain joins TRBV7-9 and TRBJ2-4, with 11 bases aligning to TRBD1. The TCR comes from a woman aged 25 to 45 in good health. Sequenced input: naive CD8+ T cells sorted from blood. The CDR3 DNA reads TGTGCCAGCAGCTCGCCCCGAGGACAGGGGGCGGGCCGGGACATTCAGTACTTC. Protein product: CASSSPRGQGAGRDIQYF. Supplemented by reference TRBV7-9 and TRBJ2-4, the full variable domain reads DTGVSQNPRHKITKRGQNVTFRCDPISEHNRLYWYRQTLGQGPEFLTYFQNEAQLEKSRLLSDRFSAERPKGSFSTLEIQRTEQGDSAMYLCASSSPRGQGAGRDIQYFGAGTRLSVL.